This TCR beta chain was recovered during a study of T cells in Graves' hyperthyroidism and ophthalmopathy. This clonotype was counted between two and nine times. Its antigen is undetermined. Broader study findings: In simple terms, a model built on 13 V-J features told ophthalmopathy apart from stable hyperthyroidism.

The CDR3 runs 14 residues. Deletions cut 5 bases from V and 4 bases from J, with 14 bases between. Regions amplified from RNA transcripts were the TCR beta CDR3 regions. The HTBI primer set drove a first-round RT-PCR of the TCR CDR3. TCRdb re-derived calls from the multiplex PCR reads in MiXCR, one entry per CDR3 protein. The data show hundreds of thousands of distinct CDR3 sequences, approximately 26% seen once. Sequencing was performed on blood. The source of this sequence is a man aged 35 to 55 with Graves' hyperthyroidism that later progressed to Graves' ophthalmopathy. The chain couples TRBV12-3 or TRBV12-4 to TRBJ1-1; no definite D call. CDR3: CASSRSGRTTEAFF. Here the CDR3 DNA reads TGTGCCAGCAGTCGCTCCGGGAGAACCACTGAAGCTTTCTTT.